This T cell receptor beta chain is drawn from a study of shared clonotypes between healthy human individuals. Study background: Each donor's CD8 memory used one plate, CD8 naive two, each CD4 subset three.

The CDR3 length is 16 residues. V dropped 0 bases and J dropped 10 bases, with 20 bases sitting between them. CDR1 SGDLS and CDR2 YYNGEE come from the germline V gene. Study findings and constraints: Only a few donors were included, so the genetic and exposure-history diversity represented was limited. Sequencing depth was predicted to influence how clonotypes are shared among donors.

Naive CD8 cells were CD45RO-negative, positively selected for CCR7, excluding terminally differentiated effector memory CD45RA+ cells. Sequenced by immunoSEQ multiplex PCR; TCRdb stores in-frame clones only, minus some. The repertoire holds millions of clones, with under 95% as singletons. As concerns this clone: Antigen specificity is unknown.

V gene TRBV9 combines with J gene TRBJ2-1, with unresolved D. The receptor was derived from a young man in good health. Some clones in this sample may be carry-over from other donors' samples. The sequenced sample was naive CD8+ T cells from PBMCs. CDR3 DNA: TGTGCCAGCAGCGTAGGCGTCGGGTGGGATCTTGAAGAGCAGTTCTTC. Residues: CASSVGVGWDLEEQFF.